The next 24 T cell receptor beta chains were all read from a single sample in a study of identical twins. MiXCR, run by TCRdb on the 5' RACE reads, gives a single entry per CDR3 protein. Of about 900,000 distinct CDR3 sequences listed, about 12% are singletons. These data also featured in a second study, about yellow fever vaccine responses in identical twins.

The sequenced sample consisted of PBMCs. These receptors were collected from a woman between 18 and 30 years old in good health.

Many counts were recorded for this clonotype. DNA for the CDR3: TGCAGTGCTAGCCCCGGACCGAGCAAAAACATTCAGTACTTC. This sequence encodes CSASPGPSKNIQYF. The rearrangement links TRBV20-1 to TRBJ2-4; D is unclear. V was clipped by 3 bases and J by 3 bases, with 12 bases between them. CDR1 and CDR2 (germline): DFQATT, SNEGSKA (reference sequence). The CDR3 runs 14 residues.

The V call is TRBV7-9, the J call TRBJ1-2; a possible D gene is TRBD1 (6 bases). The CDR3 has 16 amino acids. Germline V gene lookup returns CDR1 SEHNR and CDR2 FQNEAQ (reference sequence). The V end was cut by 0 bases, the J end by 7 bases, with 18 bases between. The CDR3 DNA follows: TGTGCCAGCAGCTTAGCGCGAGGAGGGGGGCCCGTTGGCTACACCTTC. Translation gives CASSLARGGGPVGYTF.

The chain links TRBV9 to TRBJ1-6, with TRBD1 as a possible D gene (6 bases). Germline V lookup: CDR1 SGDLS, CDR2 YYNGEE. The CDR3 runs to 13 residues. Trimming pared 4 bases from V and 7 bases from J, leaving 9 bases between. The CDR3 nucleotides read TGTGCCAGCAGCACAGGACAGAATTCACCCCTCCACTTT. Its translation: CASSTGQNSPLHF.

The CDR3 sequence: CASSLVTTQETQYF. The CDR3 DNA reads TGTGCCAGCAGCCTGGTAACTACACAAGAGACCCAGTACTTC. The chain combines TRBV5-4 with TRBJ2-5; D unclear. The CDR3 sequence is 14 residues long. Trimming shortened V by 4 bases and J by 2 bases, and 12 bases separated the two germline ends. Germline CDR1 is SGHNT and CDR2 is YYREEE (reference sequence).

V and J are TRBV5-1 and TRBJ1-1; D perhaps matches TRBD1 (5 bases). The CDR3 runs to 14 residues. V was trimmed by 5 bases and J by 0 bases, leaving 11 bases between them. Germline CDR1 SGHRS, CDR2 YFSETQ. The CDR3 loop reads CASRAGTVNTEAFF. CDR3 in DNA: TGCGCCAGCAGAGCAGGGACGGTGAACACTGAAGCTTTCTTT.

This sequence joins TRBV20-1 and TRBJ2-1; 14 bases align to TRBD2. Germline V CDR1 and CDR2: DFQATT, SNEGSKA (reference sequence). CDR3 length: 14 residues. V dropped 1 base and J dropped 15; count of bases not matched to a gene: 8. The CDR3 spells CSARVPGLAGVRFF. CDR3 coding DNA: TGCAGTGCTAGAGTCCCGGGACTAGCGGGAGTGCGGTTCTTC.

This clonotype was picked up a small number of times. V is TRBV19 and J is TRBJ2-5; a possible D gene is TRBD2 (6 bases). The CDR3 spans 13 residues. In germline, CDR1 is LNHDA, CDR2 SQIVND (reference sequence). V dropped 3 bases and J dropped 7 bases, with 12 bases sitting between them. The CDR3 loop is CASSIGGKGTQYF. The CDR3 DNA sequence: TGTGCCAGTAGTATCGGCGGGAAGGGGACCCAGTACTTC.

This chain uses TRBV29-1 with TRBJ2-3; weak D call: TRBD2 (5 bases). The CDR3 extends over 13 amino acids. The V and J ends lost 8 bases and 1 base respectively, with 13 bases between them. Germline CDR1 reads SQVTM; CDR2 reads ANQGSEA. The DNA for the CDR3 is TGCAGCCACGAGGTTAGCGGCACAGATACGCAGTATTTT. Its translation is CSHEVSGTDTQYF.

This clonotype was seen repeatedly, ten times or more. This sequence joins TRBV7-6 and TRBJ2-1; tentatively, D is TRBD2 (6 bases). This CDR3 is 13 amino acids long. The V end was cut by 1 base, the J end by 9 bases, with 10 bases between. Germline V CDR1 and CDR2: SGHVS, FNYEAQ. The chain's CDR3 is CASSLGRGIEQFF. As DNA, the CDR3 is TGTGCCAGCAGCTTAGGGCGGGGTATTGAGCAGTTCTTC.

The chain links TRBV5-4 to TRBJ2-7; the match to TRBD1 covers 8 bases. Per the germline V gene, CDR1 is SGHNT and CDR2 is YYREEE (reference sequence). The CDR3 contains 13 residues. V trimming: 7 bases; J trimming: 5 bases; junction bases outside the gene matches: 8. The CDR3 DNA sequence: TGTGCCAGCGGGGGCCAGGGGGCTCACGAGCAGTACTTC. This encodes CASGGQGAHEQYF. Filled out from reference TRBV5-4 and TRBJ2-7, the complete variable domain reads ETGVTQSPTHLIKTRGQQVTLRCSSQSGHNTVSWYQQALGQGPQFIFQYYREEENGRGNFPPRFSGLQFPNYSSELNVNALELDDSALYLCASGGQGAHEQYFGPGTRLTVT.

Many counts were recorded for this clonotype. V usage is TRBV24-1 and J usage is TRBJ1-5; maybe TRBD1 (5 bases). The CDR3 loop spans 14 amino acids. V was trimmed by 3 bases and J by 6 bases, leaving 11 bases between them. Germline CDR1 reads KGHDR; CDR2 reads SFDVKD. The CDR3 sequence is CATSDTAGRQPQHF. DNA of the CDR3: TGTGCCACCAGTGATACGGCAGGGCGTCAGCCCCAGCATTTT.

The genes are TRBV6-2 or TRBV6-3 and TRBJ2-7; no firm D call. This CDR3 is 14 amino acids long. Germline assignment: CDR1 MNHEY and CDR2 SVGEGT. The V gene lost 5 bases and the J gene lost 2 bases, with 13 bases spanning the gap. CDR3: CASSPHLGPYEQYV. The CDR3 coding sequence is TGTGCCAGCAGTCCACATCTAGGGCCCTACGAGCAGTACGTC.

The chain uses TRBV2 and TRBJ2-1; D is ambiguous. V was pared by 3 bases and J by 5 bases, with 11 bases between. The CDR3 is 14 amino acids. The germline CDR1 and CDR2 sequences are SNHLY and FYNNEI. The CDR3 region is CASSDQSRHNEQFF. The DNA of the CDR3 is TGTGCCAGCAGTGATCAATCCAGACACAATGAGCAGTTCTTC.

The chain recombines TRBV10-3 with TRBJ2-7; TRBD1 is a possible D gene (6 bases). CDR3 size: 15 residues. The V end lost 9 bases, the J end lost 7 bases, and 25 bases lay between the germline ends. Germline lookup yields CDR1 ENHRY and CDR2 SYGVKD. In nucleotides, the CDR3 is TGTGCCATTGTACCTCCGGGACACCCCTTTGGGGAGCAGTACGTC. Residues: CAIVPPGHPFGEQYV.

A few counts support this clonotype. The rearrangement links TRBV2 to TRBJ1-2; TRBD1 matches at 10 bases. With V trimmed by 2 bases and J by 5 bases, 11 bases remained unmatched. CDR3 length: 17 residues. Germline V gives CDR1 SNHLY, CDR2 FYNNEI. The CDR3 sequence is CASSEMTGGHTTYGYTF. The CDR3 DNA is TGTGCCAGCAGTGAAATGACAGGGGGCCATACTACTTATGGCTACACCTTC.

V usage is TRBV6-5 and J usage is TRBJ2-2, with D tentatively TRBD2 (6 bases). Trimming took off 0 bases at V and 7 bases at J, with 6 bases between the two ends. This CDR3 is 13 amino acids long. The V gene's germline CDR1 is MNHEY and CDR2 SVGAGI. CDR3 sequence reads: CASSYSEGGELFF. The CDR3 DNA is TGTGCCAGCAGTTACTCGGAGGGCGGGGAGCTGTTTTTT.

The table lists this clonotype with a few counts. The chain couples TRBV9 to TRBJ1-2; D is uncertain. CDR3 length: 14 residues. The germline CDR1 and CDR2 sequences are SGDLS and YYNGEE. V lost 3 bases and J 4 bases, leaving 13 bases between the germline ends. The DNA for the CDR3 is TGTGCCAGCAGCGCCCCACGGCCGGGCTATGGCTACACCTTC. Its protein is CASSAPRPGYGYTF.

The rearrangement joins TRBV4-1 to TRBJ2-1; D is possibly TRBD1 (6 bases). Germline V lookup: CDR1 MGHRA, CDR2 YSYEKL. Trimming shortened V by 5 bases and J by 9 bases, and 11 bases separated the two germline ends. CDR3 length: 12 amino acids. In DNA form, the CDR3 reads TGCGCCAGCAGCAGGGGGTCGGGTGAGCAGTTCTTC. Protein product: CASSRGSGEQFF.

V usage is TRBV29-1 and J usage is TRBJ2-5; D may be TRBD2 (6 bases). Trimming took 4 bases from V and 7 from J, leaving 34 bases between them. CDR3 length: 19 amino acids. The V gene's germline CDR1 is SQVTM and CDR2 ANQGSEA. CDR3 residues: CSVVTSGRQATTKMGTQYF. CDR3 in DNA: TGCAGCGTTGTAACCTCGGGGAGGCAGGCAACTACCAAGATGGGGACCCAGTACTTC. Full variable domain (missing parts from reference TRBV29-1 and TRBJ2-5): SAVISQKPSRDICQRGTSLTIQCQVDSQVTMMFWYRQQPGQSLTLIATANQGSEATYESGFVIDKFPISRPNLTFSTLTVSNMSPEDSSIYLCSVVTSGRQATTKMGTQYFGPGTRLLVL.

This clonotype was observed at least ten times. The CDR3: CASSYSLAGGFAYEQYV. CDR3 DNA sequence: TGTGCCAGCAGTTACTCATTAGCGGGGGGTTTTGCCTACGAGCAGTACGTC. The rearrangement uses TRBV6-5 and TRBJ2-7, with TRBD2 matching over 10 bases. The CDR3 is 17 amino acids. The trim removed 0 bases at V and 2 bases at J, leaving 7 bases unmatched. Germline lookup yields CDR1 MNHEY and CDR2 SVGAGI.

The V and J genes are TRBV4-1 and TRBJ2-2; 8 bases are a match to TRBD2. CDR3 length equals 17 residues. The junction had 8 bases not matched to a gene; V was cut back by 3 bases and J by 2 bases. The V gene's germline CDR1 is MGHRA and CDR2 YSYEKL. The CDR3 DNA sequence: TGCGCCAGCAGCCACCTTCTAGCGGGCCTTAACACCGGGGAGCTGTTTTTT. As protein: CASSHLLAGLNTGELFF.

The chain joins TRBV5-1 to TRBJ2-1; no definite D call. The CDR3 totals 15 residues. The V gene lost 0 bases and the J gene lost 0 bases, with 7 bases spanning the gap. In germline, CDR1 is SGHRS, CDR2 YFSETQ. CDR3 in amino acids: CASSLDLSSYNEQFF. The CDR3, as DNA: TGCGCCAGCAGCTTGGACTTGAGCTCCTACAATGAGCAGTTCTTC.

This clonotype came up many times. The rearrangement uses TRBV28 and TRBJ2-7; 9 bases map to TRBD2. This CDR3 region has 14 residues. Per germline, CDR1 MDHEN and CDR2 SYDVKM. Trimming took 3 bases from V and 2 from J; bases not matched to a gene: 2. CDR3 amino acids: CASSFLAGTYEQYF. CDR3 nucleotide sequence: TGTGCCAGCAGTTTTCTAGCGGGAACCTACGAGCAGTACTTC.

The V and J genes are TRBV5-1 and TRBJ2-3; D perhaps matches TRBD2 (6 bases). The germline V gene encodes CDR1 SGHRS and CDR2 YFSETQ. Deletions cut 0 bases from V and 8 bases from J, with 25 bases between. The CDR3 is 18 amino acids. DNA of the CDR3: TGCGCCAGCAGCTTGGCATTTCCTGCGGGGACCCGCGAAGGTACGCAGTATTTT. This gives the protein CASSLAFPAGTREGTQYF.